This T cell receptor beta chain was recovered during a study of blood T cells in healthy people across ages. Findings of the study overall: Shifts in expanded clonotypes may have been confounded by donor CMV status, which was unknown. Whereas aged donors had fewer naive CD4+ cells, long-lived donors had more of them and higher diversity. Strong correlation linked observed beta diversity and percent naive T cells.

This clonotype was counted between two and nine times. The target antigen is unknown. For the second PCR, which ran for about 7 to 11 cycles, a sample-barcoded 5' primer and a J-beta primer mix were used. TCRdb re-derived calls from the 5' RACE reads in MiXCR, one entry per CDR3 protein. The sample lists over 1,500,000 distinct CDR3 sequences; around half were seen once. After removal of 6 bases from V and 0 bases from J, the junction contained 3 bases not matched to a gene. Germline CDR1 is PRHDT and CDR2 is FYEKMQ (reference sequence). The CDR3 extends over 15 amino acids. The origin of this receptor is a woman in her forties in good health. The chain combines TRBV13 with TRBJ2-5, with 11 bases aligning to TRBD2. Sequenced material: blood. The CDR3 nucleotides read TGTGCCAGCAGTACTAGCGGGGGCGACCAAGAGACCCAGTACTTC. It encodes CASSTSGGDQETQYF.